The 9 T cell receptor beta chains given below trace back to one sample, sequenced in a study of blood T cell repertoires in COVID-19. The data were produced by immunoSEQ multiplex PCR, yet TCRdb's version contains in-frame clones alone and is incomplete. This sample has fewer than 500,000 clones; approximately 90% occur once, and the top ten carry over 4%. The sample comprised peripheral blood. These receptors were taken from a woman in her 30s with acute or convalescent COVID-19.

Note on this clone: An end of the junction differs from the germline gene, which may be a read error. This sequence joins TRBV13 and TRBJ2-1; weak D call: TRBD1 (6 bases). Germline V gene lookup returns CDR1 PRHDT and CDR2 FYEKMQ (reference sequence). The CDR3 sequence is 14 residues long. The CDR3 spells CASSRMTGYDEQFF. CDR3 in DNA: TGTGCCAGCAGCCGGATGACAGGCTACGATGAGCAGTTCTTC.

The chain recombines TRBV5-1 with TRBJ2-6; 12 bases align to TRBD2. CDR3 length: 18 amino acids. Germline V gene data show CDR1 as SGHRS and CDR2 as YFSETQ. Trimming took 2 bases from V and 0 from J; bases not matched to a gene: 3. Here the CDR3 reads CASSFPSGGASGANVLTF. The DNA of the CDR3 is TGCGCCAGCAGCTTCCCTAGCGGGGGGGCCTCTGGGGCCAACGTCCTGACTTTC.

The chain combines TRBV19 with TRBJ1-4; D gene ambiguous. V dropped 4 bases and J dropped 7 bases, with 13 bases sitting between them. This CDR3 has 14 amino acids. Germline V lookup: CDR1 LNHDA, CDR2 SQIVND (reference sequence). CDR3 sequence (DNA): TGTGCCAGTAGTAGAACAGTCCCGATTGAAAAACTGTTTTTT. It specifies CASSRTVPIEKLFF.

This chain uses TRBV29-1 with TRBJ2-6, with D hard to call. The CDR3 is 14 residues long. Germline V gene data show CDR1 as SQVTM and CDR2 as ANQGSEA. V dropped 6 bases and J dropped 3 bases, with 12 bases sitting between them. CDR3 in amino acids: CSVWAAGGANVLTF. The CDR3 nucleotides are TGCAGCGTATGGGCAGCCGGTGGGGCCAACGTCCTGACTTTC. Complete variable domain (other parts from reference TRBV29-1 and TRBJ2-6): SAVISQKPSRDICQRGTSLTIQCQVDSQVTMMFWYRQQPGQSLTLIATANQGSEATYESGFVIDKFPISRPNLTFSTLTVSNMSPEDSSIYLCSVWAAGGANVLTFGAGSRLTVL.

The genes are TRBV5-6 and TRBJ2-3; weak D call: TRBD1 (5 bases). The CDR3 length is 16 residues. V lost 0 bases and J 2 bases, leaving 13 bases between the germline ends. CDR1 SGHDT and CDR2 YYEEEE come from the germline V gene. In nucleotides, the CDR3 is TGTGCCAGCAGCTTGGTAGGGCAGGGCCTCACAGATACGCAGTATTTT. Translation gives CASSLVGQGLTDTQYF.

V gene TRBV27 combines with J gene TRBJ1-5, with a weak D call TRBD1 (6 bases). The V end was cut by 5 bases, the J end by 2 bases, with 13 bases between. From germline, CDR1 is MNHEY and CDR2 SMNVEV (reference sequence). The CDR3 has 15 amino acids. The CDR3 bases are TGTGCCAGCAGTCCCCAGGGGCTTCGCAATCAGCCCCAGCATTTT. This translates into CASSPQGLRNQPQHF.

The chain links TRBV10-1 to TRBJ2-1, with a tentative D call TRBD2 (5 bases). The CDR3 runs 15 residues. CDR1 is WNHNN and CDR2 is SYGVQD in the germline V gene (reference sequence). V dropped 4 bases and J dropped 0 bases, with 10 bases sitting between them. CDR3 nucleotide sequence: TGCGCCAGCAGTGCGGACTCGAGCTCCTACAATGAGCAGTTCTTC. It codes for CASSADSSSYNEQFF.

This chain uses TRBV5-1 with TRBJ2-2; D not resolved. The CDR3 sequence is 15 residues long. V lost 6 bases to trimming and J lost 0 bases, with 12 bases between them. Germline V lookup: CDR1 SGHRS, CDR2 YFSETQ. Here the CDR3 reads CASTETLSNTGELFF. CDR3 nucleotides: TGCGCCAGCACCGAGACACTTTCGAACACCGGGGAGCTGTTTTTT.

This clone has only one observation. The V gene is TRBV6-5, the J gene TRBJ2-7; D is undetermined. CDR3 length: 14 amino acids. CDR1 and CDR2 from the germline V gene are MNHEY and SVGAGI. Trimming left V 4 bases short and J 0 bases short, with 10 bases between. CDR3 in amino acids: CASSFRKSSYEQYF. The CDR3 DNA follows: TGTGCCAGCAGTTTCCGAAAGAGCTCCTACGAGCAGTACTTC.